Listed below are T cell receptor beta chains from one sample, sequenced in a study of cytomegalovirus exposure and HLA in healthy donors. Assay used: immunoSEQ multiplex PCR; TCRdb lists only in-frame clones, some missing. The sample contains tens of thousands of clones, 80% to 90% of which appear only once. Sequenced input: PBMCs. The receptors originated from a woman in her 30s in good health and CMV-seropositive. CDR3s include the opening cysteine and the closing phenylalanine or tryptophan. D genes are given only for firm matches. The size field is filled for only some rows; it gives once, few, many or a size class.

TRBV10-3,TRBD2,.,TRBJ2-7,TGTGCCATCTCGGGCGGGAGTCCGGGCGAGCAGTACTTC,CAISGGSPGEQYF
TRBV15,.,.,TRBJ1-2,TGTGCCACCAGCAGAGATCAGGGTAGGCATGGCTACACCTTC,CATSRDQGRHGYTF
TRBV7-8,TRBD2,once,TRBJ2-7,TGTGCCAGCAGCGCTACTACTAGCGGGAAGGCTGAGCAGTACTTC,CASSATTSGKAEQYF
TRBV10-3,.,.,TRBJ1-1,TGTGCCATCAGGAGACGGAGTAGTAACACTGAAGCTTTCTTT,CAIRRRSSNTEAFF
TRBV18,.,.,TRBJ2-5,TGTGCCAGCTCACCTCAGCCGGGGCAAGAGACCCAGTACTTC,CASSPQPGQETQYF
TRBV2,.,.,TRBJ2-7,TGTGCCAGCAGTGACGGAGGGGCCGGGGGCTCCTACGAGCAGTACTTC,CASSDGGAGGSYEQYF
TRBV6-6,.,.,TRBJ2-6,TGTGCCAGCAGATCAACAGGGCTCGCTGGGGCCAACGTCCTGACTTTC,CASRSTGLAGANVLTF
TRBV11-2,.,.,TRBJ2-2,TGTGCAGCCGGGACTTTGAACACCGGGGAGCTGTTTTTT,CAAGTLNTGELFF
TRBV5-1,.,.,TRBJ2-1,TGCGCCAGCAGCTTGATGCAGGGGGGTTACAATGAGCAGTTCTTC,CASSLMQGGYNEQFF
TRBV27,.,few,TRBJ2-6,TGTGCCAGCAGCCCCCTCTCTGGGGCCAACGTCCTGACTTTC,CASSPLSGANVLTF
TRBV5-5,TRBD2,.,TRBJ2-3,TGTGCCAGCAGCTCAAGACTAGCGGCTAGCACAGATACGCAGTATTTT,CASSSRLAASTDTQYF
TRBV20-1,.,.,TRBJ2-7,TGCAGTGCTAGAACTAGCTACGAGCAGTACTTC,CSARTSYEQYF
TRBV9,TRBD2,few,TRBJ2-7,TGTGCCAGCAGCGTTGCGGGGGTACCCTACGAGCAGTACTTC,CASSVAGVPYEQYF
TRBV5-1,TRBD1,.,TRBJ1-6,TGCGCCAGCAGAGGACAGGATGCGGATTCACCCCTCCACTTT,CASRGQDADSPLHF
TRBV19,TRBD2,.,TRBJ2-2,TGTGCCAGTAGTTCAATCGGGACTAGCGGGAGTGGTACCGGGGAGCTGTTTTTT,CASSSIGTSGSGTGELFF
TRBV5-5,.,once,TRBJ2-1,TGTGCCAGCAGCTTGGGCCTAGGGAGCTCCTACAATGAGCAGTTCTTC,CASSLGLGSSYNEQFF
TRBV28,.,.,TRBJ2-7,TGTGCCAGCAGTTTACGGGGACAAACGAGCTCCTACGAGCAGTACTTC,CASSLRGQTSSYEQYF
TRBV30,TRBD2,.,TRBJ2-7,TGTGCCTGGAGTGTCCTCCCCCTGATAGTAGCGGGGGCGACGGGGTTGTACTTC,CAWSVLPLIVAGATGLYF
TRBV9,TRBD1,.,TRBJ2-5,TGTGCCAGCAGCCTGACAGGGCGAGAGACCCAGTACTTC,CASSLTGRETQYF
TRBV7-6,.,.,TRBJ2-1,TGTGCCAGCAGCCTCCGAACAGGGTTTGCGGGTGGTGAGCAGTTCTTC,CASSLRTGFAGGEQFF